The clone carrying this TCR beta chain was recorded a few times. This sample stems from a study of CD8+ T cells in alopecia areata. Treatment reported: oral pan-JAK inhibitor, 5-10 mg twice daily. Lesional scalp punch biopsies and peripheral blood came from alopecia areata patients. As the sequencing template, cDNA was produced by extracting RNA and reverse transcribing it. Assay used: immunoSEQ multiplex PCR; TCRdb lists only in-frame clones, some missing. The table has 200,000 or so clones, 30% to 40% seen once. CDR1 is MNHEY, CDR2 SVGAGI, per germline. The CDR3 contains 13 residues. Trimming cost V 8 bases and J 5 bases, with 15 bases left between them.

The starting material was CD4+ T cells sorted from blood, obtained between weeks 30 and 35, from a patient treated with tofacitinib. This chain connects TRBV6-5 to TRBJ1-2, with D uncertain. This receptor was obtained from a human donor with alopecia areata. In DNA form, the CDR3 reads TGTGCCAGCGGGAGAGATGGGGAGTATGGCTACACCTTC. Encoded protein: CASGRDGEYGYTF.